The 13 T cell receptor beta chains reported below all come from one sample, sequenced in a study of beta chain features in type 1 diabetes. Expressed TCRB transcripts were sequenced after all isolated RNA was converted to cDNA. Data came from immunoSEQ multiplex PCR; TCRdb stores just in-frame clones and leaves some out. The sample has some 22,000 clones; roughly two thirds are singletons. Sequencing used Tregs from blood. The receptor set was obtained from a woman aged 40 to 50 in good health.

The rearrangement uses TRBV2 and TRBJ1-5; TRBD1 is a possible D gene (5 bases). The CDR3 covers 13 residues. V dropped 8 bases and J dropped 2 bases, with 10 bases sitting between them. Looked up from germline, CDR1 is SNHLY and CDR2 is FYNNEI. The CDR3 is CASSRGGNQPQHF. The CDR3 DNA follows: TGTGCCAGCTCCCGGGGGGGCAATCAGCCCCAGCATTTT.

For this clone: The same CDR3 is also encoded by other DNA sequences in this sample. The chain couples TRBV18 to TRBJ2-3; no clear D gene. V was cut by 3 bases and J by 2 bases, with 6 bases left in between. Germline assignment: CDR1 KGHSH and CDR2 LQKENI. The CDR3 has 13 residues. CDR3 amino acids: CASSPPSTDTQYF. DNA of the CDR3: TGTGCCAGCTCACCCCCATCCACAGATACGCAGTATTTT.

The chain couples TRBV6-5 to TRBJ2-4, with a tentative D call TRBD1 (5 bases). Germline CDR1 reads MNHEY; CDR2 reads SVGAGI. The V and J ends lost 2 bases and 0 bases respectively, with 11 bases between them. The CDR3 covers 16 residues. The CDR3 DNA follows: TGTGCCAGCAGTTACGTAACAGGCGGAGCCAAAAACATTCAGTACTTC. Translated, it gives CASSYVTGGAKNIQYF.

This chain uses TRBV29-1 with TRBJ2-1; D is unresolved. The CDR3 sequence is 14 residues long. V was trimmed by 4 bases and J by 4 bases, leaving 14 bases between them. The V gene's germline CDR1 is SQVTM and CDR2 ANQGSEA. CDR3 coding DNA: TGCAGCGTTGGAGGATCGGTGTTGTACAATGAGCAGTTCTTC. It is translated as CSVGGSVLYNEQFF.

The CDR3 region has the DNA TGTGCCAGCTCACCCGGAAGAGGAGAGCAGTACTTC. Translation: CASSPGRGEQYF. This chain uses TRBV18 with TRBJ2-5; no clear D gene. The CDR3 spans 12 residues. CDR1 and CDR2 (germline): KGHSH, LQKENI. The V gene lost 3 bases and the J gene lost 11 bases, with 13 bases spanning the gap.

The chain employs TRBV4-1 and TRBJ2-1; D may be TRBD2 (7 bases). V was shortened by 1 base and J by 2 bases, with 15 bases between the two germline ends. The CDR3 extends over 17 amino acids. Looked up from germline, CDR1 is MGHRA and CDR2 is YSYEKL. CDR3 DNA sequence: TGCGCCAGCAGCCAAGGCCCGGGGGGCCCCCCCTACAATGAGCAGTTCTTC. This codes for CASSQGPGGPPYNEQFF.

This chain links TRBV29-1 with TRBJ1-2; unclear D gene. Trimming cost V 1 base and J 2 bases, with 8 bases left between them. Germline CDR1 SQVTM, CDR2 ANQGSEA. This CDR3 comprises 13 residues. CDR3 protein: CSVEGSVNYGYTF. The CDR3 nucleotides read TGCAGCGTTGAAGGATCGGTAAACTATGGCTACACCTTC.

A remark on this clone: Germline and junction disagree at one end, which may indicate a read error. This chain links TRBV5-6 with TRBJ2-7; D not certain. This CDR3 is 12 amino acids long. Looked up from germline, CDR1 is SGHDT and CDR2 is YYEEEE. The CDR3 nucleotides read TGTGCCAGCAGCTTCCAGGTCCTAAATGCTGACTTC. It encodes CASSFQVLNADF.

This sequence joins TRBV28 and TRBJ1-4; no reliable D call. Germline assignment: CDR1 MDHEN and CDR2 SYDVKM. This CDR3 spans 14 amino acids. V lost 2 bases and J lost 4, with 8 bases in between. The CDR3 DNA follows: TGTGCCAGCAGTTTAATGGCCCTTAATGAAAAACTGTTTTTT. This translates into CASSLMALNEKLFF.

This clone was seen more than once but under ten times. The chain has TRBV5-5 and TRBJ2-1, with TRBD1 identical over 8 bases. J lost 4 bases, V lost 4 bases, and 7 bases had no gene match. This CDR3 comprises 15 residues. Germline values: CDR1 SGHKS, CDR2 YYEKEE (reference sequence). The CDR3 protein is CASSETGERYNEQFF. The DNA for the CDR3 is TGTGCCAGCAGCGAGACAGGGGAAAGATACAATGAGCAGTTCTTC.

This clone was counted once. The chain recombines TRBV5-6 with TRBJ2-1; no reliable D call. The V end was cut by 2 bases, the J end by 15 bases, with 18 bases between. The germline V gene encodes CDR1 SGHDT and CDR2 YYEEEE. This CDR3 is 13 amino acids long. CDR3 amino acids: CASSFPYSDLRFF. DNA of the CDR3: TGTGCCAGCAGCTTCCCCTACAGTGACCTCAGGTTCTTC. Using reference TRBV5-6 and TRBJ2-1 for the parts outside the CDR3, the full variable domain is DAGVTQSPTHLIKTRGQQVTLRCSPKSGHDTVSWYQQALGQGPQFIFQYYEEEERQRGNFPDRFSGHQFPNYSSELNVNALLLGDSALYLCASSFPYSDLRFFGPGTRLTVL.

The chain combines TRBV6-1 with TRBJ1-2; no clear D gene. Germline loops: CDR1 MNHNS, CDR2 SASEGT. The CDR3 is 13 amino acids. The V gene lost 6 bases and the J gene lost 12 bases, with 20 bases spanning the gap. The CDR3 region is CASRISVESRDTF. The CDR3 nucleotides are TGTGCCAGCAGGATAAGCGTGGAGTCTCGGGACACCTTC.

V gene TRBV11-2 combines with J gene TRBJ2-1; 9 bases align to TRBD2. Germline CDR1 and CDR2: SGHAT and FQNNGV. V was clipped by 2 bases and J by 8 bases; unmatched bases: 10. This CDR3 is built from 16 residues. As DNA, the CDR3 is TGTGCCAGCAGCTTAATGACCGGGACTAGCTCATATGAGCAGTTCTTC. Protein sequence: CASSLMTGTSSYEQFF. The variable domain in full, with the rest retrieved from reference TRBV11-2 and TRBJ2-1, is EAGVAQSPRYKIIEKRQSVAFWCNPISGHATLYWYQQILGQGPKLLIQFQNNGVVDDSQLPKDRFSAERLKGVDSTLKIQPAKLEDSAVYLCASSLMTGTSSYEQFFGPGTRLTVL.